The clone carrying this T cell receptor (beta chain) is termed medium-sized (0.01 to 0.1%). Its antigen is not known. TCRdb called the multiplex PCR reads again in MiXCR, with one record for every CDR3 protein. The sample consists of 20,000 to 30,000 distinct CDR3 sequences, over 60% of them appearing once. The sample is drawn from a study of breast tumors, draining lymph nodes, adjacent tissues. Study observations and caveats: Data fit most tumor T cells coming from lymph node, expanding in tumor. Luminal-like breast cancer showed significantly greater tumor-nontumor repertoire similarity than basal-like breast cancer did. Tumor repertoires ranked between lymph nodes and nontumor tissue in diversity, with V and J gene preferences.

This TCR was recovered from a female donor with breast cancer. Some clones in this sample may be carry-over from other donors' samples. Sample: tumor-adjacent breast tissue.

The CDR3 sequence: CASSEVTGYGYTF. For the CDR3, the DNA is TGTGCCAGCAGTGAAGTTACAGGGTATGGCTACACCTTC. This sequence joins TRBV2 and TRBJ1-2, with D possibly matching TRBD1 (6 bases). The CDR3 runs 13 residues. Germline-derived CDR1 and CDR2 are SNHLY and FYNNEI. Deletions cut 1 base from V and 5 bases from J, with 8 bases between.